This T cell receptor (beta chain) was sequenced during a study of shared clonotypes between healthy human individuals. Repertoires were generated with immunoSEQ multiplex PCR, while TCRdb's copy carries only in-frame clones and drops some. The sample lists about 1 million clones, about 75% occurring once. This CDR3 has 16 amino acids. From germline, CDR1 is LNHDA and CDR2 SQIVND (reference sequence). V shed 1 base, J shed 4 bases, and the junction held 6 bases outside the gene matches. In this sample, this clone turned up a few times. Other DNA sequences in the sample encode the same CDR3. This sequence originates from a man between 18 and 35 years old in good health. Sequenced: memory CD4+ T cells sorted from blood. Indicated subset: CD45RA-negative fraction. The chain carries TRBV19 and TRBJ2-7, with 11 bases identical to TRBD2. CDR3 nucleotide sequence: TGTGCCAGTAGTATAGGCGGTCTAGCGGGAGGATACGAGCAGTACTTC. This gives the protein CASSIGGLAGGYEQYF. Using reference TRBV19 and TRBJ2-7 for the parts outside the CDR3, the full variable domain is DGGITQSPKYLFRKEGQNVTLSCEQNLNHDAMYWYRQDPGQGLRLIYYSQIVNDFQKGDIAEGYSVSREKKESFPLTVTSAQKNPTAFYLCASSIGGLAGGYEQYFGPGTRLTVT.